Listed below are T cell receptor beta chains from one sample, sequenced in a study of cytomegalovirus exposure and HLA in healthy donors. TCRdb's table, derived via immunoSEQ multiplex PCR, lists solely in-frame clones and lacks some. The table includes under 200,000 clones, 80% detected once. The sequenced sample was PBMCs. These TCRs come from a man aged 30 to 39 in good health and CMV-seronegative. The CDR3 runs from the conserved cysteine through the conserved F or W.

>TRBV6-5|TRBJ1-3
CASSPTVSGNTIYF
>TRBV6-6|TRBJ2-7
CASSLGTASYEQYF
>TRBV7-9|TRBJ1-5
CASSYGGQSQPQHF
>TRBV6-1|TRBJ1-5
CASTKGHLDQPQHF
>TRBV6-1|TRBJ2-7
CASSEAWDSYEQYF
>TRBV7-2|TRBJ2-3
CAGSPLAGGSTQYF
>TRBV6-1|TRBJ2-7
CASSEALSGLTYEQYF
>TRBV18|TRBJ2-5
CASSQWREETQYF
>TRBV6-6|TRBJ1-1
CASSVGDTEAFF
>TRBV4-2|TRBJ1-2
CASSQDLRDREKSWGYTF
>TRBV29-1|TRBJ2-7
CSVASAHEQYF
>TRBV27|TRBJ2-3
CASSFLAGERTDTQYF
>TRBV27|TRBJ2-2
CASSFSSPRGTGELFF
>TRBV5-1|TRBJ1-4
CASSLAQATNEKLFF
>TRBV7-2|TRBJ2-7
CASSFLAGYYEQYF